The 3 T cell receptor beta chains listed next were all sequenced from one sample in a study of blood T cell repertoires in COVID-19. The protocol was immunoSEQ multiplex PCR, while the TCRdb copy is restricted to in-frame clones and leaves out a portion. Of 140,000 to 150,000 clones listed, roughly four fifths are singletons. The material sequenced was peripheral blood. The receptors were gathered from a human donor with acute or convalescent COVID-19. The donor label of this sample is uncertain.

Remarks on this clone: No DNA is shown, since the ends of the CDR3 on it are uncertain; the CDR3 is the one TCRdb lists. V is TRBV19 and J is TRBJ2-1; the DNA was not used to check the table's D call, TRBD2. The CDR3 adds up to 11 amino acids, both ends counted. CDR1 is LNHDA and CDR2 is SQIVND in the germline V gene (reference sequence). CDR3: CASTSGDEQFF.

Remarks on this clone: Other DNA sequences in the sample encode the same CDR3. This rearrangement joins TRBV6-5 to TRBJ1-1; possible D gene TRBD1, 6 bases. Germline CDR1 MNHEY, CDR2 SVGAGI. V was shortened by 4 bases and J by 5 bases, with 8 bases between the two germline ends. The CDR3 runs to 12 residues. CDR3 sequence (DNA): TGTGCCAGCAGTTTACAGGGTACTGAAGCTTTCTTT. It encodes CASSLQGTEAFF.

This clone was observed a few times. The V and J genes are TRBV6-5 and TRBJ1-4; 8 bases fit TRBD1. Germline V CDR1 and CDR2: MNHEY, SVGAGI. The junction had 5 bases not matched to a gene; V was cut back by 6 bases and J by 5 bases. This CDR3 contains 14 residues. CDR3 in DNA: TGTGCCAGCAGCTATTACAGGGGGAATGAAAAACTGTTTTTT. It is translated as CASSYYRGNEKLFF.